This TCR beta chain was sequenced during a study of technical replicates of blood from several donors. From germline, CDR1 is KGHSH and CDR2 LQKENI. The CDR3 is 16 residues long. The trim removed 3 bases at V and 3 bases at J, leaving 11 bases unmatched. Repertoires were generated with immunoSEQ multiplex PCR, while TCRdb's copy carries only in-frame clones and drops some. Altogether some 64,000 clones are present, around 93% being singletons, with the ten largest covering approximately 4.5%. The receptor was isolated from a human donor in good health. Some clones in this sample may be carry-over from other donors' samples. Sequenced sample: PBMCs. This chain links TRBV18 with TRBJ2-7; 7 nucleotides match TRBD2. CDR3 coding DNA: TGTGCCAGCTCACCCTCGGGAGGCTTCCCCTACTACGAGCAGTACTTC. Translated: CASSPSGGFPYYEQYF.